The present T cell receptor (beta chain) was sequenced within a study of blood T cell repertoires in COVID-19. Overall study context: COVID-19 samples collected from the United States, Italy and Spain covered acute and convalescent phases. Sources were T cells, B-cell-depleted T cells, or PBMCs; the material itself was cDNA or gDNA.

The table lists this clone with many counts. The CDR3 covers 13 residues. Germline V CDR1 and CDR2: SGHRS, YFSETQ. The germline V and J ends were trimmed by 7 bases and 6 bases, with 15 bases remaining between them. The authors' processing: It was from reference gene primer amplification that nucleated cell counts were estimated. Measured with immunoSEQ multiplex PCR; TCRdb has only the in-frame clones, and not every one. The V and J calls and clone size come from that table; D and trimming were worked out from the DNA. In the table there are 140,000 or so clones, around nine tenths of which are singletons.

Sequencing was performed on peripheral blood. The receptor was isolated from a man in his sixties with active or convalescent COVID-19. The V and J genes are TRBV5-1 and TRBJ2-3; a possible D gene is TRBD2 (5 bases). The CDR3 DNA follows: TGCGCCAGCGGGGAGACACCCAAGGATACGCAGTATTTT. It encodes CASGETPKDTQYF.